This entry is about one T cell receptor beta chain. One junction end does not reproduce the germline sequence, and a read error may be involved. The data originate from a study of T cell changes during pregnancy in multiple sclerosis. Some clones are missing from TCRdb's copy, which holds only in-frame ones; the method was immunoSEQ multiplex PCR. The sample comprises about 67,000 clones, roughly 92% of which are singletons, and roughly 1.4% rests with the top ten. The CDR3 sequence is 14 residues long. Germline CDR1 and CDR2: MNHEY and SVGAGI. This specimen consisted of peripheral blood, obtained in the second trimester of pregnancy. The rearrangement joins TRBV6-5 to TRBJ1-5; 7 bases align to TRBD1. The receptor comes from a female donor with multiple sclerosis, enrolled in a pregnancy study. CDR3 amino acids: CASRDGTANRPQHF. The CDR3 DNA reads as TGTGCCAGCAGGGACGGGACAGCCAATCGGCCCCAGCATTTT.